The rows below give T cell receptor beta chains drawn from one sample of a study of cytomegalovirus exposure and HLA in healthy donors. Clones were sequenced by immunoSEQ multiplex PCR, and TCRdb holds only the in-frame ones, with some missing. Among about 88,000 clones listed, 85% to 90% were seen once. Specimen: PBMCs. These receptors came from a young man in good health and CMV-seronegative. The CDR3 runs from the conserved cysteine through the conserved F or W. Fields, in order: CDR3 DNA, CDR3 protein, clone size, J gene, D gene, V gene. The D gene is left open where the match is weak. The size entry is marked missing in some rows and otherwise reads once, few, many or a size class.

DNA: TGTGCCAGCAGTTTCCAAAGGACATCTCGGGGGTGGAATGAGCAGTTCTTC
CDR3: CASSFQRTSRGWNEQFF
size: NA
J: TRBJ2-1
D: NA
V: TRBV28

DNA: TGTGCCAGCAGAGGGCGGACTCCTTACACCGGGGAGCTGTTTTTT
CDR3: CASRGRTPYTGELFF
size: NA
J: TRBJ2-2
D: NA
V: TRBV28

DNA: TGTGCCAGCAGTGACGAAGCGGGAGCCGACGAGCAGTACTTC
CDR3: CASSDEAGADEQYF
size: NA
J: TRBJ2-7
D: TRBD2
V: TRBV6-4

DNA: TGTGCCAGCAGCTCTGGACTAGCGGGAGGGGAGCAGTACTTC
CDR3: CASSSGLAGGEQYF
size: NA
J: TRBJ2-7
D: TRBD2
V: TRBV5-4

DNA: TGTGCCAGCAGTACCCGTCCAGGGGGAGAGACCCAGTACTTC
CDR3: CASSTRPGGETQYF
size: NA
J: TRBJ2-5
D: TRBD1
V: TRBV7-7

DNA: TGCGCCAGCAGCCCTGGACTCGGGAGGGCCATCCTTTTCGAGCAGTACTTC
CDR3: CASSPGLGRAILFEQYF
size: NA
J: TRBJ2-7
D: TRBD2
V: TRBV5-1

DNA: TGTGCCAGCAGCGAAGACGGGACAGCCTACACTGAAGCTTTCTTT
CDR3: CASSEDGTAYTEAFF
size: once
J: TRBJ1-1
D: TRBD1
V: TRBV4-2

DNA: TGTGCCAGCAGCCCCACAGGGGGTGGCTACACCTTC
CDR3: CASSPTGGGYTF
size: NA
J: TRBJ1-2
D: TRBD1
V: TRBV5-6

DNA: TGTGCCAGCAGACATGGAGTTGAATCACCCCTCCACTTT
CDR3: CASRHGVESPLHF
size: NA
J: TRBJ1-6
D: NA
V: TRBV28

DNA: TGTGCCAGCAGCTTAGAAACTAGGGCCTACGAGCAGTACTTC
CDR3: CASSLETRAYEQYF
size: NA
J: TRBJ2-7
D: NA
V: TRBV7-2

DNA: TGTGCCAGCAGCTTAATAATACACTACGAGCAGTACTTC
CDR3: CASSLIIHYEQYF
size: NA
J: TRBJ2-7
D: NA
V: TRBV5-5

DNA: TGTGCCAGCACCAAGGGAGGCGGACCCTCCTACAATGAGCAGTTCTTC
CDR3: CASTKGGGPSYNEQFF
size: once
J: TRBJ2-1
D: NA
V: TRBV9

DNA: TGTGCCAGCTCACCACCGACAGGTGTCACTGAAGCTTTCTTT
CDR3: CASSPPTGVTEAFF
size: NA
J: TRBJ1-1
D: NA
V: TRBV18

DNA: TGTGCCAGCAGTGAGGCCGGGACTAGTTACTACGAGCAGTACTTC
CDR3: CASSEAGTSYYEQYF
size: NA
J: TRBJ2-7
D: TRBD2
V: TRBV6-1

DNA: TGTGCCAGCAGAGCCAACTGGTGGGACAGGGGGGACCTGGATGGCTACACCTTC
CDR3: CASRANWWDRGDLDGYTF
size: few
J: TRBJ1-2
D: TRBD1
V: TRBV7-2

DNA: TGTGCCAGCAGCTTGCCTAGACCGGGACAGGGGGCGAGTGAAGCTTTCTTT
CDR3: CASSLPRPGQGASEAFF
size: NA
J: TRBJ1-1
D: TRBD1
V: TRBV5-6

DNA: TGTGCCTGGAGTGGTCTTAACGAGCAGTACTTC
CDR3: CAWSGLNEQYF
size: NA
J: TRBJ2-7
D: NA
V: TRBV30

DNA: TGTGCCATCAGTTCTCTAGCGGGACATCGCAATGAGCAGTTCTTC
CDR3: CAISSLAGHRNEQFF
size: NA
J: TRBJ2-1
D: TRBD2
V: TRBV10-3

DNA: TGTGCCAGCAGCCAAGAAGGGGTGATTGATAGCAATCAGCCCCAGCATTTT
CDR3: CASSQEGVIDSNQPQHF
size: NA
J: TRBJ1-5
D: NA
V: TRBV14

DNA: TGTGCCAGTAGTTCCGGGACTAGCGGGAGCTTTAGAGAGACCCAGTACTTC
CDR3: CASSSGTSGSFRETQYF
size: NA
J: TRBJ2-5
D: TRBD2
V: TRBV19

DNA: TGTGCCAGCAGTGAAGGCGGGAGTTACAATGAGCAGTTCTTC
CDR3: CASSEGGSYNEQFF
size: NA
J: TRBJ2-1
D: TRBD2
V: TRBV6-1

DNA: TGTGCCACCAGCGCCCAGACTAGTTATGAGCAGTTCTTC
CDR3: CATSAQTSYEQFF
size: NA
J: TRBJ2-1
D: NA
V: TRBV15

DNA: TGTGCCAGCTCACCAGCAGGCCCCCCGACCGGGGAGCTGTTTTTT
CDR3: CASSPAGPPTGELFF
size: once
J: TRBJ2-2
D: NA
V: TRBV18

DNA: TGTGCCAGCAGCTCAAGCGAGACCCAGTACTTC
CDR3: CASSSSETQYF
size: NA
J: TRBJ2-5
D: NA
V: TRBV7-9

DNA: TGTGCCAGCAGCTTAGCCCCTAGCGGGGCCTACGAGCAGTACTTC
CDR3: CASSLAPSGAYEQYF
size: once
J: TRBJ2-7
D: TRBD2
V: TRBV7-2

DNA: TGTGCCAGCAGTAATAGCGGGAGAGGGACAGATACGCAGTATTTT
CDR3: CASSNSGRGTDTQYF
size: once
J: TRBJ2-3
D: TRBD2
V: TRBV27

DNA: TGTGCCAGCTCACCAGGGCTCGAGCAGTACTTC
CDR3: CASSPGLEQYF
size: NA
J: TRBJ2-7
D: NA
V: TRBV18

DNA: TGCGCCAGCAGCTTGGGAGGGGGCGGAGAGACCCAGTACTTC
CDR3: CASSLGGGGETQYF
size: NA
J: TRBJ2-5
D: TRBD1
V: TRBV5-1

DNA: TGTGCTAGCAGCTTGGGACAGGGGGTTTCAGAGACCCAGTACTTC
CDR3: CASSLGQGVSETQYF
size: NA
J: TRBJ2-5
D: TRBD1
V: TRBV7-7

DNA: TGTGCCAGCAGCTTCTCTAGCGGGAGTAGGTATGAGCAGTTCTTC
CDR3: CASSFSSGSRYEQFF
size: once
J: TRBJ2-1
D: TRBD2
V: TRBV7-3

DNA: TGTGCCACCAGCAGAGATTCGGGGGACGGCTACACCTTC
CDR3: CATSRDSGDGYTF
size: NA
J: TRBJ1-2
D: NA
V: TRBV15

DNA: TGCGCCACCCGGACTATGACAGACACCGGGGAGCTGTTTTTT
CDR3: CATRTMTDTGELFF
size: NA
J: TRBJ2-2
D: NA
V: TRBV5-1